These 18 T cell receptor beta chains came from one sample sequenced in a study of T-cell memory formation after mild COVID-19. TCRdb processed the 5' RACE reads anew with MiXCR; each CDR3 protein has one entry. The sample consists of 450,000 to 650,000 distinct CDR3 sequences, roughly 22% of them appearing once. Source material: PBMCs or a T cell subset sorted from them (not recorded which). These receptors were taken from an adult woman who had mild COVID-19 (a few samples of this study predate the infection). Cell type and time point are not known.

This clonotype appeared a few times. The genes are TRBV7-9 and TRBJ2-7; weak D call: TRBD2 (7 bases). The CDR3 consists of 15 residues. Germline CDR1 is SEHNR and CDR2 is FQNEAQ (reference sequence). V shed 8 bases and J shed 4 bases, with 21 bases lying between them. CDR3: CASSTLGGAPYEQYF. DNA for the CDR3: TGTGCCAGCTCAACCCTAGGGGGGGCGCCTTACGAGCAGTACTTC. Filled out from reference TRBV7-9 and TRBJ2-7, the complete variable domain reads DTGVSQNPRHKITKRGQNVTFRCDPISEHNRLYWYRQTLGQGPEFLTYFQNEAQLEKSRLLSDRFSAERPKGSFSTLEIQRTEQGDSAMYLCASSTLGGAPYEQYFGPGTRLTVT.

The chain couples TRBV6-2 or TRBV6-3 to TRBJ2-1; TRBD2 matches 13 bases. The length of the CDR3 is 18 residues. V was pared by 7 bases and J by 1 base, with 10 bases of the junction left unmatched. Germline loops: CDR1 MNHEY, CDR2 SVGEGT. This CDR3 reads CASKSGTSGAYSYNEQFF. CDR3 coding DNA: TGTGCCAGCAAAAGTGGGACTAGCGGGGCGTATTCCTACAATGAGCAGTTCTTC.

In nucleotides, the CDR3 is TGCGCCAGCTTACTAGCGGGGGGGAAGGTAGATACGCAGTATTTT. Its protein product is CASLLAGGKVDTQYF. The gene calls are TRBV4-1 and TRBJ2-3; 13 nucleotides align to TRBD2. Germline V gives CDR1 MGHRA, CDR2 YSYEKL. The CDR3 consists of 15 residues. J lost 5 bases, V lost 8 bases, and 7 bases had no gene match.

This clonotype was recorded a few times. The chain has TRBV6-5 and TRBJ1-1; D uncertain. The CDR3 runs 14 residues. V was trimmed by 2 bases and J by 1 base, leaving 8 bases between them. Germline lookup yields CDR1 MNHEY and CDR2 SVGAGI. The CDR3 spells CASSYAGRNTEAFF. CDR3 in DNA: TGTGCCAGCAGTTACGCAGGAAGGAACACTGAAGCTTTCTTT.

This chain uses TRBV3-1 with TRBJ2-7, with D unresolved. Trimming cost V 1 base and J 1 base, with 11 bases left between them. CDR3 length: 15 amino acids. Germline V gene data show CDR1 as LGHDT and CDR2 as YNNKEL (reference sequence). The DNA for the CDR3 is TGTGCCAGCAGCCAAGGCGGAAAAGCGTCCTACGAGCAGTACTTC. Translating it yields CASSQGGKASYEQYF.

This clonotype has a handful of counts. The chain is built from TRBV9 and TRBJ1-3, with D possibly being TRBD1 (5 bases). Germline lookup yields CDR1 SGDLS and CDR2 YYNGEE. Between the trimmed V and J ends, which lost 3 bases and 1 base, there was a span of 17 bases. This CDR3 is 17 amino acids long. CDR3 in amino acids: CASSGRTGVRSGNTIYF. DNA of the CDR3: TGTGCCAGCAGCGGACGAACAGGTGTTAGGTCTGGAAACACCATATATTTT. The whole variable domain, remainder taken from reference TRBV9 and TRBJ1-3, is DSGVTQTPKHLITATGQRVTLRCSPRSGDLSVYWYQQSLDQGLQFLIQYYNGEERAKGNILERFSAQQFPDLHSELNLSSLELGDSALYFCASSGRTGVRSGNTIYFGEGSWLTVV.

The chain carries TRBV6-2 or TRBV6-3 and TRBJ2-6; D is possibly TRBD1 (5 bases). The V end was cut by 11 bases, the J end by 3 bases, with 20 bases between. Per germline, CDR1 MNHEY and CDR2 SVGEGT. The CDR3 spans 16 residues. The CDR3 nucleotides read TGTGCCTCTGCACCCAGGGCCAGGATTGGGGCCAACGTCCTGACTTTC. Protein sequence: CASAPRARIGANVLTF.

This clonotype showed up just a few times. The chain combines TRBV6-5 with TRBJ2-1; 9 bases line up with TRBD2. Germline CDR1 MNHEY, CDR2 SVGAGI. The junction had 11 bases not matched to a gene; V was cut back by 2 bases and J by 6 bases. The CDR3 sequence is 17 residues long. This CDR3 is CASSYSVAGGWANEQFF. The CDR3 DNA is TGTGCCAGCAGTTACAGCGTCGCGGGGGGGTGGGCCAATGAGCAGTTCTTC.

This clonotype occurred a few times. The rearrangement joins TRBV14 to TRBJ2-3; tentative D call: TRBD1 (5 bases). CDR1 is SGHDN and CDR2 is FVKESK in the germline V gene. The CDR3 is made up of 15 amino acids. V lost 4 bases and J 3 bases, leaving 14 bases between the germline ends. CDR3 protein: CASSLRLTDTDTQYF. The CDR3 DNA reads TGTGCCAGCAGCCTCCGACTGACAGATACAGATACGCAGTATTTT.

This clonotype was counted only a few times. J is TRBJ2-1 and V is TRBV24-1; D gene unclear. CDR1 is KGHDR and CDR2 is SFDVKD in the germline V gene. V was cut by 2 bases and J by 4 bases, with 11 bases left in between. This CDR3 comprises 15 residues. CDR3 residues: CATSDYLGNYNEQFF. The CDR3 coding sequence is TGTGCCACCAGTGATTATTTGGGGAATTACAATGAGCAGTTCTTC.

This clonotype has at least ten counts. The chain is built from TRBV6-5 and TRBJ2-7; 8 bases are shared with TRBD1. The germline V gene has CDR1 MNHEY and CDR2 SVGAGI. The CDR3 is 16 residues long. V gave up 5 bases and J gave up 0 bases; unmatched junction bases: 9. CDR3 in amino acids: CASSPLRDRISYEQYF. The CDR3 region has the DNA TGTGCCAGCAGTCCACTCAGGGACAGGATCTCCTACGAGCAGTACTTC.

This clonotype has just a few counts. The chain carries TRBV7-6 and TRBJ1-4; 8 positions agree with TRBD1. Germline assignment: CDR1 SGHVS and CDR2 FNYEAQ. Trimming removed 5 bases from V and 3 bases from J; junction bases left unmatched: 5. This CDR3 region has 15 residues. CDR3 nucleotide sequence: TGTGCCAGCAGCCGCAGGGGGCAGGCTAATGAAAAACTGTTTTTT. As protein: CASSRRGQANEKLFF.

This clonotype was counted a few times. This chain joins TRBV24-1 and TRBJ2-7; D tentatively reads TRBD1 or TRBD2 (5 bases each). Germline lookup yields CDR1 KGHDR and CDR2 SFDVKD. The V and J ends lost 9 bases and 6 bases respectively, with 8 bases between them. This CDR3 contains 10 residues. The CDR3 here is CATPGGEQYF. The CDR3 DNA sequence: TGTGCCACCCCTGGGGGCGAGCAGTACTTC.

The rearrangement uses TRBV27 and TRBJ2-1; TRBD1 aligns across 9 bases. The CDR3 is 16 residues long. Germline lookup yields CDR1 MNHEY and CDR2 SMNVEV (reference sequence). Trimming took 4 bases from V and 7 from J; bases not matched to a gene: 11. The CDR3 DNA follows: TGTGCCAGCAGTTCCAACAGGGGGCTTTTGTGGAATGAGCAGTTCTTC. Its protein is CASSSNRGLLWNEQFF.

This clonotype has only a few counts. V and J are TRBV29-1 and TRBJ2-5; no clear D. With 6 bases removed from V and 5 bases from J, the gap between germline ends came to 19 bases. The V gene's germline CDR1 is SQVTM and CDR2 ANQGSEA. The CDR3 consists of 14 residues. The CDR3 DNA is TGCAGCGTCGGTAAGGTCTTGCCAAGGGAGACCCAGTACTTC. Translating it yields CSVGKVLPRETQYF. Variable domain in full (rest from reference TRBV29-1 and TRBJ2-5): SAVISQKPSRDICQRGTSLTIQCQVDSQVTMMFWYRQQPGQSLTLIATANQGSEATYESGFVIDKFPISRPNLTFSTLTVSNMSPEDSSIYLCSVGKVLPRETQYFGPGTRLLVL.

The chain couples TRBV20-1 to TRBJ2-5; the D gene is possibly TRBD2 (6 bases). V was trimmed by 6 bases and J by 4 bases, leaving 18 bases between them. The CDR3 has 14 amino acids. Germline loops: CDR1 DFQATT, CDR2 SNEGSKA (reference sequence). CDR3 sequence (DNA): TGCAGTGCCGGGGAGGACCGCTCATCAGAGACCCAGTACTTC. Translating gives CSAGEDRSSETQYF.

Comment on this clonotype: The junction departs from the called germline gene at one end, perhaps through a read error. The rearrangement links TRBV20-1 to TRBJ2-1; 7 nucleotides align to TRBD2. CDR1 is DFQATT, CDR2 SNEGSKA, per germline (reference sequence). CDR3 length: 14 amino acids. In nucleotides, the CDR3 is TGCAGTGTTCCCGCGCGGGGGTCTGGGAATGATCAGTTCTTC. Translated, it gives CSVPARGSGNDQFF.

The gene calls are TRBV15 and TRBJ2-1; possible D gene TRBD2, 6 bases. Per the germline V gene, CDR1 is LNHNV and CDR2 is YYDKDF (reference sequence). Trimming stripped 1 base from V and 6 bases from J, with 16 bases between. The CDR3 totals 16 residues. The CDR3 loop is CATSRGARMRGNEQFF. The CDR3 nucleotides are TGTGCCACCAGCAGAGGAGCACGTATGCGGGGCAATGAGCAGTTCTTC.